This T cell receptor beta chain was sequenced during a study of lymphopenia after photon versus proton radiotherapy. The germline V gene encodes CDR1 SGHTA and CDR2 FQGNSA. The CDR3 spans 15 residues. Germline trimming cut 4 bases from V and 5 bases from J; bases unmatched to any gene: 4. Libraries were prepared by immunoSEQ multiplex PCR; TCRdb keeps only in-frame clonotypes and omits some of them. The table lists around 26,000 clones, over 85% of them singletons. The genes are TRBV7-2 and TRBJ1-4, with TRBD1 identical over 10 bases. The sequenced sample was peripheral blood, obtained from a patient treated with photon-based radiotherapy. The sequence came from a woman aged 50 to 60 with cholangiocarcinoma. CDR3 nucleotides: TGTGCCAGCAGCTCACCGGGACAGGGGAATGAAAAACTGTTTTTT. This translates into CASSSPGQGNEKLFF.